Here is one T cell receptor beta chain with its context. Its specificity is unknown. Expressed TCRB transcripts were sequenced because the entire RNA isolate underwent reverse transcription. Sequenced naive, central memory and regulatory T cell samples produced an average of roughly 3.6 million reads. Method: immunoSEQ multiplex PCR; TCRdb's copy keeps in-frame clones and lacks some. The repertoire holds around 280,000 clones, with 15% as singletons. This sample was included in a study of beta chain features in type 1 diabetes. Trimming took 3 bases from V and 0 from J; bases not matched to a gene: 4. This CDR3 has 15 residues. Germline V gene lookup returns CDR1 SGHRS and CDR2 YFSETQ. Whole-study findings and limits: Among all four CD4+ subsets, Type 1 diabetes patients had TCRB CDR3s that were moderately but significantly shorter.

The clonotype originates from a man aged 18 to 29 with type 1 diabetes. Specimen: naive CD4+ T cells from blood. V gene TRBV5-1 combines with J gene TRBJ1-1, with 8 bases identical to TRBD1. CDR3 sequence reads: CASSYRQGMNTEAFF. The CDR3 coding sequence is TGCGCCAGCAGCTATCGACAGGGGATGAACACTGAAGCTTTCTTT.